A selection of T cell receptor beta chains follows, all from one sample in a study of cytomegalovirus exposure and HLA in healthy donors. Generated by immunoSEQ multiplex PCR, the TCRdb table keeps only in-frame clones and is missing some. The sample includes around 210,000 clones, 65% to 85% of them seen just once. The sample consisted of PBMCs. All receptors derive from a woman aged 25 to 39 in good health and CMV-seronegative. Both conserved end residues are part of each CDR3. Each record gives: J gene, V gene, CDR3 protein.

TRBJ2-7 TRBV5-1 CASSLAKGDYEQYF
TRBJ2-7 TRBV7-2 CASSSTGYEQYF
TRBJ1-2 TRBV7-9 CASSSRQGDYGYPF
TRBJ2-2 TRBV13 CASSLDRTGELFF
TRBJ1-4 TRBV18 CASSPLPTRGEKLFF
TRBJ2-3 TRBV11-3 CASSLKRGGPVIDTQYF
TRBJ2-7 TRBV15 CATSRTDHYEQYF
TRBJ2-5 TRBV6-5 CASSALAGGGETQYF
TRBJ2-1 TRBV5-4 CASSLANNEQFF
TRBJ2-7 TRBV11-2 CASSPTPGTYEQYF
TRBJ1-2 TRBV20-1 CSAGGDYGYTF
TRBJ2-7 TRBV28 CASSLITLVQGNYEQYF
TRBJ2-1 TRBV7-7 CASSLGSGDNEQFF
TRBJ1-3 TRBV4-1 CASSQRDRDPGNTIYF
TRBJ2-7 TRBV4-1 CASRPHRVGSYEQYF
TRBJ1-3 TRBV15 CATSRAARVTGNTIYF
TRBJ2-1 TRBV5-6 CASSIGTGEWEQFF
TRBJ2-3 TRBV9 CASSAGGHDTQYF
TRBJ2-1 TRBV2 CASILLSGREQFF
TRBJ2-7 TRBV28 CASSLGQSSYEQYF
TRBJ2-7 TRBV7-8 CASSFPQRGTYEQYF
TRBJ2-3 TRBV5-4 CASRLELAEKTDTQYF
TRBJ1-1 TRBV5-5 CASSLDRATEAFF
TRBJ2-7 TRBV2 CASRRDRSSYEQYF
TRBJ1-3 TRBV14 CASSPWTGSSGNTIYF
. TRBV4-1 CASSQASAGGWYEQYF
TRBJ1-2 TRBV5-5 CASSALPGGVGGYTF
TRBJ1-2 TRBV11-2 CASSLGANYGYPF
TRBJ2-7 TRBV4-1 CASSPVVGDYEQYF
TRBJ2-1 TRBV28 CASTKIGTSDYNEQFF
TRBJ2-7 TRBV11-3 CASSLDIGEQYF
TRBJ2-3 TRBV6-7 CASWPGGSADTQYF